A single sample is the source of the 32 T cell receptor beta chains below, sequenced in a study of regulatory T cells in long-lasting Graves disease. Indicated time point: persistent/refractory GD, antithyroid drugs over 5 years with positive TRAb. Extracted PBMC RNA gave rise to the TCR library. Construction of TCR beta libraries relied on iRepertoire HTBI primers and on Arm-PCR targeting CDR3 regions. TCRdb redid the calling of the multiplex PCR reads with MiXCR, one entry per CDR3 protein. This repertoire shows 350,000 to 450,000 distinct CDR3 sequences, around a fifth found once; its top ten account for 14%. The sample was peripheral blood mononuclear cells (PBMCs), taken when the disease was refractory, from a patient treated with antithyroid drugs. All receptors come from a female donor with Graves disease.

This clonotype was recorded at least ten times. This chain connects TRBV11-2 to TRBJ2-1, with D hard to call. Germline-derived CDR1 and CDR2 are SGHAT and FQNNGV. Trimming took 5 bases from V and 5 from J, leaving 16 bases between them. The CDR3 loop spans 15 amino acids. This CDR3 reads CASSPNAGLNNEQFF. The CDR3 bases are TGTGCCAGCAGCCCAAACGCAGGTCTTAACAATGAGCAGTTCTTC.

This chain joins TRBV7-9 and TRBJ2-2; 7 bases align to TRBD2. Germline V lookup: CDR1 SEHNR, CDR2 FQNEAQ (reference sequence). The J segment lost 4 bases and the V segment lost 6 bases, leaving 11 bases of the junction unmatched. The CDR3 sequence is 16 residues long. CDR3 sequence reads: CASRTLADLITGELFF. DNA of the CDR3: TGTGCCAGCAGAACCCTAGCGGATCTGATCACCGGGGAGCTGTTTTTT.

This clonotype was seen ten or more times. The chain links TRBV11-2 to TRBJ2-7, with D tentatively TRBD2 (7 bases). The V gene's germline CDR1 is SGHAT and CDR2 FQNNGV. With 4 bases removed from V and 1 base from J, the gap between germline ends came to 17 bases. The CDR3 length is 16 residues. CDR3 DNA: TGTGCCAGCAGCTCCCTTAGGGGGGGGCGATCCTACGAGCAGTACTTC. Translation: CASSSLRGGRSYEQYF.

This clonotype has ten or more counts. The rearrangement links TRBV6-1 to TRBJ1-2; D gene uncertain. Per germline, CDR1 MNHNS and CDR2 SASEGT. The CDR3 contains 15 residues. Trimming took 6 bases from V and 4 from J, leaving 18 bases between them. DNA for the CDR3: TGTGCCAGCAGACCCGGGGAGAGGACGGTCTATGGCTACACCTTC. Protein sequence: CASRPGERTVYGYTF.

This clonotype was found many times. The rearrangement links TRBV28 to TRBJ2-7; D possibly corresponds to TRBD2 (6 bases). This CDR3 region has 13 residues. From germline, CDR1 is MDHEN and CDR2 SYDVKM. V shed 5 bases and J shed 3 bases, with 11 bases lying between them. The CDR3: CASSLGLDYEQYF. CDR3 nucleotide sequence: TGTGCCAGCAGTCTGGGACTCGACTACGAGCAGTACTTC.

This clonotype has a count of ten or more. This chain connects TRBV28 to TRBJ2-7, with 10 positions matching TRBD2. CDR1 is MDHEN, CDR2 SYDVKM, per germline. The CDR3 extends over 13 amino acids. With 6 bases clipped from V and 2 bases from J, the junction kept 1 base outside the gene matches. DNA of the CDR3: TGTGCCAGCAGACTAGCGGGACCCTACGAGCAGTACTTC. It translates to CASRLAGPYEQYF.

The V gene is TRBV30, the J gene TRBJ2-3, with a tentative D call TRBD2 (5 bases). Germline V gene data show CDR1 as GTSNPN and CDR2 as SVGIG (reference sequence). V dropped 0 bases and J dropped 5 bases, with 9 bases sitting between them. CDR3 length equals 13 residues. The CDR3 DNA follows: TGTGCCTGGAGTGTGGGAGTAGGAGATACGCAGTATTTT. Translating it yields CAWSVGVGDTQYF.

This clonotype was seen repeatedly, ten times or more. This chain uses TRBV11-1 with TRBJ2-5; no clear D gene. In germline, CDR1 is SGHAT, CDR2 FQDESV (reference sequence). Trimming took off 4 bases at V and 10 bases at J, with 10 bases between the two ends. CDR3 length: 11 residues. The CDR3 here is CASSYQQIQYF. CDR3 bases: TGTGCCAGCAGCTACCAGCAGATCCAGTACTTC.

This clonotype has more than one count but fewer than ten. This chain connects TRBV18 to TRBJ2-1; 12 positions match TRBD1. CDR1 KGHSH and CDR2 LQKENI come from the germline V gene. J lost 7 bases, V lost 0 bases, and 7 bases had no gene match. CDR3 size: 17 residues. Here the CDR3 DNA reads TGTGCCAGCTCACCACCGGGGGGACAGGGGGCGTCTAATGAGCAGTTCTTC. Its protein is CASSPPGGQGASNEQFF.

Many counts were recorded for this clonotype. V gene TRBV2 combines with J gene TRBJ2-7; maybe TRBD2 (6 bases). The V gene lost 9 bases and the J gene lost 4 bases, with 16 bases spanning the gap. Germline lookup yields CDR1 SNHLY and CDR2 FYNNEI. This CDR3 has 13 amino acids. The CDR3 DNA reads TGTGCCAGTATAGCGGAACAAGAGTACGAGCAGTACTTC. Its translation is CASIAEQEYEQYF. Drawing the rest from reference TRBV2 and TRBJ2-7, the complete variable domain is EPEVTQTPSHQVTQMGQEVILRCVPISNHLYFYWYRQILGQKVEFLVSFYNNEISEKSEIFDDQFSVERPDGSNFTLKIRSTKLEDSAMYFCASIAEQEYEQYFGPGTRLTVT.

The chain employs TRBV4-1 and TRBJ2-7; D might be TRBD2 (5 bases). V lost 3 bases to trimming and J lost 2 bases, with 11 bases between them. The CDR3 covers 14 residues. CDR1 is MGHRA, CDR2 YSYEKL, per germline. The CDR3 is CASSQVRGTYEQYF. The CDR3 bases are TGCGCCAGCAGCCAGGTTAGAGGGACCTACGAGCAGTACTTC.

The chain links TRBV30 to TRBJ2-1; 10 bases agree with TRBD1. The V segment lost 4 bases and the J segment 12 bases; nucleotides outside the gene matches: 9. CDR1 is GTSNPN and CDR2 is SVGIG in the germline V gene (reference sequence). The CDR3 extends over 13 amino acids. This CDR3 is CAWTGTGAMRQFF. The CDR3 DNA is TGTGCCTGGACCGGGACAGGGGCCATGAGGCAGTTCTTC.

The chain employs TRBV20-1 and TRBJ1-1, with D unresolved. With 2 bases removed from V and 10 bases from J, the gap between germline ends came to 17 bases. The CDR3 extends over 13 amino acids. CDR1 is DFQATT, CDR2 SNEGSKA, per germline (reference sequence). The CDR3 sequence: CSARNPRGAGAFF. CDR3 sequence (DNA): TGCAGTGCTAGAAATCCGCGTGGCGCGGGAGCTTTCTTT.

The chain has TRBV27 and TRBJ2-7, with 10 bases that match TRBD2. Trimming cost V 6 bases and J 11 bases; bases outside gene matches: 4. This CDR3 is built from 11 residues. Germline V gene lookup returns CDR1 MNHEY and CDR2 SMNVEV (reference sequence). CDR3 in amino acids: CASSKGLAKYF. CDR3 nucleotide sequence: TGTGCCAGCAGCAAGGGACTAGCGAAGTACTTC.

This clonotype was observed a handful of times. The V call is TRBV20-1, the J call TRBJ1-1; tentatively, D is TRBD1 (5 bases). This CDR3 is built from 14 residues. Trimming took off 6 bases at V and 1 base at J, with 15 bases between the two ends. Germline CDR1 DFQATT, CDR2 SNEGSKA (reference sequence). The CDR3 DNA sequence: TGCAGTGCCTCCTGGACATCTGAGAACACTGAAGCTTTCTTT. This encodes CSASWTSENTEAFF.

This clonotype was counted many times. The chain combines TRBV6-1 with TRBJ1-1; D not certain. Germline V gives CDR1 MNHNS, CDR2 SASEGT. V lost 7 bases to trimming and J lost 0 bases, with 6 bases between them. The CDR3 has 12 amino acids. CDR3 region: CASTSLNTEAFF. CDR3 in DNA: TGTGCCAGCACCAGCCTGAACACTGAAGCTTTCTTT.

This clonotype was observed many times. The rearrangement uses TRBV29-1 and TRBJ1-2; TRBD1 matches 10 bases. The V gene's germline CDR1 is SQVTM and CDR2 ANQGSEA. J was trimmed by 5 bases and V by 4 bases; bases with no gene match: 7. The CDR3 covers 14 residues. This CDR3 is CSVGSGQGGYGYTF. The CDR3 DNA is TGCAGCGTTGGGTCCGGACAGGGGGGGTATGGCTACACCTTC.

The rearrangement joins TRBV28 to TRBJ2-7, with 7 bases lining up with TRBD1. The CDR3 totals 14 residues. From germline, CDR1 is MDHEN and CDR2 SYDVKM. V shed 7 bases and J 4 bases; nucleotides not matched to a gene: 10. The CDR3 loop reads CASKSGQKTYEQYF. In DNA form, the CDR3 reads TGTGCCAGCAAGTCGGGACAGAAGACTTACGAGCAGTACTTC.

This clonotype was seen only a few times. V is TRBV6-1 and J is TRBJ2-3; D call uncertain. Per the germline V gene, CDR1 is MNHNS and CDR2 is SASEGT. The V end lost 8 bases, the J end lost 0 bases, and 9 bases lay between the germline ends. The CDR3 contains 13 residues. The CDR3 bases are TGTGCCAGCTTTAGTCATAGCACAGATACGCAGTATTTT. Amino acids: CASFSHSTDTQYF.

This clonotype was found many times. This chain's CDR3 is CASSLRQDYGYTF. Written as DNA, the CDR3 is TGTGCCAGCAGTTTACGACAGGACTATGGCTACACCTTC. The chain joins TRBV28 to TRBJ1-2, with D possibly being TRBD1 (6 bases). CDR1 is MDHEN and CDR2 is SYDVKM in the germline V gene. V was pared by 2 bases and J by 3 bases, with 7 bases between. CDR3 length: 13 amino acids.

This clonotype was recorded many times. V usage is TRBV12-3 or TRBV12-4 and J usage is TRBJ2-2; 7 nucleotides agree with TRBD2. After removal of 7 bases from V and 6 bases from J, the junction contained 11 bases not matched to a gene. CDR3 length equals 15 residues. The CDR3 reads CASMRRGGEAGELFF. For the CDR3, the DNA is TGTGCCAGCATGAGGCGCGGGGGAGAAGCCGGGGAGCTGTTTTTT.

The rearrangement joins TRBV28 to TRBJ2-3, with D unresolved. Germline V gene data show CDR1 as MDHEN and CDR2 as SYDVKM. Trimming left V 7 bases short and J 0 bases short, with 8 bases between. The CDR3 has 13 residues. CDR3 sequence: CASNSASTDTQYF. CDR3 coding DNA: TGTGCCAGCAATTCTGCTAGCACAGATACGCAGTATTTT.

There are many counts of this clonotype. The rearrangement joins TRBV2 to TRBJ2-2; D not resolved. CDR1 is SNHLY and CDR2 is FYNNEI in the germline V gene. The CDR3 spans 14 residues. The V end was cut by 7 bases, the J end by 1 base, with 10 bases between. In DNA, the CDR3 is TGTGCCAGCAAGGCGGTCGGGAACACCGGGGAGCTGTTTTTT. This encodes CASKAVGNTGELFF.

This clonotype was recorded many times. The gene calls are TRBV27 and TRBJ2-4; tentative D call: TRBD2 (7 bases). The germline gives CDR1 MNHEY, CDR2 SMNVEV (reference sequence). CDR3 length equals 18 residues. Trimming left V 3 bases short and J 4 bases short, with 22 bases between. CDR3 DNA: TGTGCCAGCAGTTTGAGGGGGGGAGTGGCGGACATGAAAAACATTCAGTACTTC. It specifies CASSLRGGVADMKNIQYF.

The chain recombines TRBV5-1 with TRBJ2-2; TRBD1 agrees at 7 bases. Germline assignment: CDR1 SGHRS and CDR2 YFSETQ. This CDR3 comprises 15 residues. Trimming cost V 4 bases and J 5 bases; bases outside gene matches: 8. Here the CDR3 reads CASSPGQPSTGELFF. The CDR3 DNA sequence: TGCGCCAGCAGCCCGGGACAGCCGTCAACCGGGGAGCTGTTTTTT.

This chain connects TRBV27 to TRBJ1-1; D uncertain. Trimming pared 7 bases from V and 0 bases from J, leaving 9 bases between. The CDR3 runs 13 residues. CDR1 is MNHEY and CDR2 is SMNVEV in the germline V gene (reference sequence). The CDR3 spells CASTGGLNTEAFF. The CDR3 nucleotides read TGTGCCAGCACGGGCGGGCTGAACACTGAAGCTTTCTTT.

At least ten counts were recorded for this clonotype. J is TRBJ2-5 and V is TRBV30; D call uncertain. V was pared by 2 bases and J by 7 bases, with 17 bases between. The CDR3 has 14 amino acids. CDR1 and CDR2 (germline): GTSNPN, SVGIG (reference sequence). The CDR3 coding sequence is TGTGCCTGGAGTAACTTTCCGGCACTTCGGACCCAGTACTTC. Its protein product is CAWSNFPALRTQYF.

In this sample, this clonotype turned up many times. The rearrangement links TRBV6-1 to TRBJ2-2, with 8 nucleotides matching TRBD2. There are 15 residues in the CDR3. CDR1 and CDR2 (germline): MNHNS, SASEGT. V lost 7 bases and J lost 5; bases outside the gene matches: 9. As DNA, the CDR3 is TGTGCCAGCATCCGGGGGGGGGGTTGGACCGGGGAGCTGTTTTTT. Protein sequence: CASIRGGGWTGELFF.

This clonotype came up many times. The chain recombines TRBV2 with TRBJ2-5; D unresolved. Germline V gene data show CDR1 as SNHLY and CDR2 as FYNNEI. With 3 bases removed from V and 5 bases from J, the gap between germline ends came to 1 base. The CDR3 runs 10 residues. The CDR3, as DNA: TGTGCCAGCAGTGACGAGACCCAGTACTTC. This codes for CASSDETQYF.

In DNA, the CDR3 is TGCAGTGCTTGTAAACTAGCTATAGACATTCAGTACTTC. It is translated as CSACKLAIDIQYF. The rearrangement links TRBV20-1 to TRBJ2-4; a weak D match, TRBD2 (6 bases). V was clipped by 5 bases and J by 8 bases, with 16 bases between them. This CDR3 contains 13 residues. The germline V gene encodes CDR1 DFQATT and CDR2 SNEGSKA (reference sequence).

The chain is built from TRBV6-2 or TRBV6-3 and TRBJ1-5, with TRBD1 as a possible D gene (6 bases). Germline values: CDR1 MNHEY, CDR2 SVGEGT. Trimming took 3 bases from V and 0 from J, leaving 9 bases between them. This CDR3 contains 15 residues. DNA of the CDR3: TGTGCCAGCAGTTATGACAGGACTAGCAATCAGCCCCAGCATTTT. This sequence encodes CASSYDRTSNQPQHF.

This clonotype was detected many times. V usage is TRBV12-3 or TRBV12-4 and J usage is TRBJ2-7; TRBD2 matches at 7 bases. The CDR3 has 18 amino acids. V gave up 3 bases and J gave up 4 bases; unmatched junction bases: 18. The CDR3 DNA follows: TGTGCCAGCAGTTTTTCAGTCGAGGGGAGGGCCCCAATATACGAGCAGTACTTC. Amino acids: CASSFSVEGRAPIYEQYF.